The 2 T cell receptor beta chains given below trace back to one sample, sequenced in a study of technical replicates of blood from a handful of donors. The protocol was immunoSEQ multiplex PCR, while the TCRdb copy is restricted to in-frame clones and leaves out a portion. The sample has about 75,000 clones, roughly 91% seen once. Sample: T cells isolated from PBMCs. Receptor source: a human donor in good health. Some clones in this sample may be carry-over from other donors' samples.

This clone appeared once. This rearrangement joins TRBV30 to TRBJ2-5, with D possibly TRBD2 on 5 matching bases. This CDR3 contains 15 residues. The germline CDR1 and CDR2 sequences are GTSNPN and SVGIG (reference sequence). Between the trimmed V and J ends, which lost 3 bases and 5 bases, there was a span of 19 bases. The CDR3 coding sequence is TGTGCCTGGAGACCGGACCCATCCCGAGGGGAGACCCAGTACTTC. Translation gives CAWRPDPSRGETQYF. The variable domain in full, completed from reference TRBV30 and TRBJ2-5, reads SQTIHQWPATLVQPVGSPLSLECTVEGTSNPNLYWYRQAAGRGLQLLFYSVGIGQISSEVPQNLSASRPQDRQFILSSKKLLLSDSGFYLCAWRPDPSRGETQYFGPGTRLLVL.

CDR3 DNA sequence: TGTGCCAGCAGCTTAGAGGGACAGTCTAACTATGGCTACACCTTC. Residues: CASSLEGQSNYGYTF. The V and J genes are TRBV7-6 and TRBJ1-2; 7 bases align to TRBD1. The ends lost 1 base at V and 0 bases at J; junction bases unmatched: 2. CDR3 size: 15 residues. CDR1 is SGHVS and CDR2 is FNYEAQ in the germline V gene.